This T cell receptor beta chain came from a study of T cell responses to AZD1222 COVID-19 vaccine. Background on the study: Analysis merged second doses at about 4 or about 12 weeks. Study observations and caveats: Targets within unmutated variant regions were reportedly found for nearly half of spike-specific TCRs. Following two doses of AZD1222, Spike-specific TCR breadth and depth rose.

With regard to this clone: Its specificity is not known.

Produced via immunoSEQ multiplex PCR; TCRdb's table is partial and in-frame only. The table lists about 120,000 clones, about nine tenths of them singletons. The germline gives CDR1 MDHEN, CDR2 SYDVKM. The V gene lost 8 bases and the J gene lost 0 bases, with 9 bases spanning the gap. There are 13 residues in the CDR3. This chain connects TRBV28 to TRBJ2-3; perhaps TRBD1 as D (6 bases). The sample here was peripheral blood, taken on day 0 of AZD1222 vaccination. The receptor was derived from an adult in good health. The CDR3 DNA follows: TGTGCCAGCGTGGACAGAAGCACAGATACGCAGTATTTT. As protein: CASVDRSTDTQYF. Full variable domain (outside the CDR3, taken from reference TRBV28 and TRBJ2-3): DVKVTQSSRYLVKRTGEKVFLECVQDMDHENMFWYRQDPGLGLRLIYFSYDVKMKEKGDIPEGYSVSREKKERFSLILESASTNQTSMYLCASVDRSTDTQYFGPGTRLTVL.